The 27 T cell receptor beta chains presented below share a single source sample, sequenced in a study of cytomegalovirus exposure and HLA in healthy donors. Both 60 Vbeta primers and 13 Jbeta primers went into the PCR. Sequencing was performed with immunoSEQ multiplex PCR; in TCRdb, only in-frame clones are kept and a portion is missing. This sample has more than 120,000 clones, with 75% to 90% found just once. Sequencing used PBMCs. The receptors come from a woman aged 25 to 39 in good health and CMV-seronegative.

The chain carries TRBV18 and TRBJ2-2; TRBD2 might be the D (6 bases). The length of the CDR3 is 16 residues. Germline V lookup: CDR1 KGHSH, CDR2 LQKENI. The V gene lost 1 base and the J gene lost 6 bases, with 15 bases spanning the gap. The CDR3 DNA reads as TGTGCCAGCTCACCACGTACGGGAGATATAGCCGGGGAGCTGTTTTTT. Residues: CASSPRTGDIAGELFF.

This clone came up a few times. The rearrangement joins TRBV29-1 to TRBJ1-4, with TRBD1 identical over 7 bases. Germline-derived CDR1 and CDR2 are SQVTM and ANQGSEA. V was pared by 6 bases and J by 10 bases, with 14 bases of the junction left unmatched. This CDR3 contains 14 residues. The chain's CDR3 is CSVPSYRGPGKLFF. CDR3 sequence (DNA): TGCAGCGTCCCCTCTTACAGGGGACCAGGAAAACTGTTTTTT. The variable domain in full, with the rest retrieved from reference TRBV29-1 and TRBJ1-4, is SAVISQKPSRDICQRGTSLTIQCQVDSQVTMMFWYRQQPGQSLTLIATANQGSEATYESGFVIDKFPISRPNLTFSTLTVSNMSPEDSSIYLCSVPSYRGPGKLFFGSGTQLSVL.

This clone was recorded once. The chain uses TRBV6-5 and TRBJ2-5; 9 bases align to TRBD2. TRBJ2-7 matches the DNA end more closely, so the J call is doubtful. The V gene's germline CDR1 is MNHEY and CDR2 SVGAGI. CDR3 size: 15 residues. The CDR3 sequence is CASSSLAGGDYEQYF. The CDR3, as DNA: TGTGCCAGCAGTTCCCTTGCGGGGGGGGACTACGAGCAGTACTTC.

The chain employs TRBV7-7 and TRBJ2-3, with a weak D call TRBD2 (6 bases). The germline V gene encodes CDR1 SSHAT and CDR2 FNYEAQ (reference sequence). V was pared by 1 base and J by 4 bases, with 9 bases between. This CDR3 contains 14 residues. The CDR3 here is CASSLGLGADTQYF. The DNA of the CDR3 is TGTGCCAGCAGCTTAGGACTAGGGGCAGATACGCAGTATTTT.

The chain has TRBV19 and TRBJ1-2; 7 bases are a match to TRBD1. This CDR3 contains 16 residues. Germline-derived CDR1 and CDR2 are LNHDA and SQIVND (reference sequence). The V segment lost 2 bases and the J segment 4 bases; nucleotides outside the gene matches: 10. The CDR3 reads CASSINLQGPLYGYTF. The CDR3 DNA reads as TGTGCCAGTAGTATAAATTTACAGGGGCCCCTCTATGGCTACACCTTC.

V gene TRBV5-1 combines with J gene TRBJ1-4, with a tentative D call TRBD1 (6 bases). V lost 4 bases and J 6 bases, leaving 19 bases between the germline ends. This CDR3 is built from 16 residues. Germline CDR1 SGHRS, CDR2 YFSETQ. The CDR3 region is CASSTGGQGSYEKLFF. CDR3 DNA sequence: TGCGCCAGCAGCACGGGGGGACAAGGGAGTTATGAAAAACTGTTTTTT. Full variable domain (remainder filled in from reference TRBV5-1 and TRBJ1-4): KAGVTQTPRYLIKTRGQQVTLSCSPISGHRSVSWYQQTPGQGLQFLFEYFSETQRNKGNFPGRFSGRQFSNSRSEMNVSTLELGDSALYLCASSTGGQGSYEKLFFGSGTQLSVL.

The rearrangement links TRBV7-2 to TRBJ1-2, with a possible D match to TRBD1 (5 bases). This CDR3 comprises 14 residues. The germline CDR1 and CDR2 sequences are SGHTA and FQGNSA. V lost 7 bases to trimming and J lost 8 bases, with 20 bases between them. The CDR3 nucleotides are TGTGCCAGCACCTCAGTGGTGGGGGACTCCGGCTACACCTTC. This encodes CASTSVVGDSGYTF.

This clone came up a few times. The rearrangement joins TRBV10-1 to TRBJ2-3; 13 nucleotides line up with TRBD2. V shed 3 bases, J shed 2 bases, and the junction held 5 bases outside the gene matches. The V gene's germline CDR1 is WNHNN and CDR2 SYGVQD (reference sequence). This CDR3 is 17 amino acids long. CDR3 loop: CASSDPGTSGNTDTQYF. The CDR3 DNA reads as TGCGCCAGCAGTGACCCCGGGACTAGCGGGAACACAGATACGCAGTATTTT.

J is TRBJ2-1 and V is TRBV4-1; D ambiguous. In germline, CDR1 is MGHRA, CDR2 YSYEKL. The CDR3 totals 13 residues. Trimming removed 3 bases from V and 6 bases from J, with 9 bases in between. The DNA for the CDR3 is TGCGCCAGCAGCCAGCTGTACAGCAATGAGCAGTTCTTC. Its protein is CASSQLYSNEQFF.

This clone was picked up a small number of times. V is TRBV10-3 and J is TRBJ1-1, with 9 bases fitting TRBD1. Losses at the gene ends were 6 bases for V and 3 bases for J; bases not matched to a gene: 2. CDR1 and CDR2 (germline): ENHRY, SYGVKD. This CDR3 has 13 residues. CDR3 protein: CAISGTGHTEAFF. CDR3 in DNA: TGTGCCATCAGCGGGACAGGGCACACTGAAGCTTTCTTT.

The gene calls are TRBV10-1 and TRBJ2-5, with D possibly TRBD1 on 5 matching bases. V dropped 5 bases and J dropped 2 bases, with 9 bases sitting between them. Per the germline V gene, CDR1 is WNHNN and CDR2 is SYGVQD (reference sequence). The CDR3 has 13 residues. The CDR3 DNA reads TGCGCCAGCAGTCGGACATATCAAGAGACCCAGTACTTC. Residues: CASSRTYQETQYF.

The chain has TRBV2 and TRBJ2-5; no definite D call. Germline-derived CDR1 and CDR2 are SNHLY and FYNNEI. The CDR3 length is 13 residues. Trimming stripped 6 bases from V and 2 bases from J, with 10 bases between. CDR3 loop: CASRESPQETQYF. DNA for the CDR3: TGTGCCAGCAGGGAGTCCCCGCAAGAGACCCAGTACTTC.

The J gene is TRBJ1-1, the V gene TRBV15; 7 nucleotides match TRBD1. Germline assignment: CDR1 LNHNV and CDR2 YYDKDF (reference sequence). This CDR3 contains 14 residues. V lost 4 bases, J lost 6 bases, and 8 bases stayed unmatched. CDR3 loop: CATSTLTGVPEAFF. As DNA, the CDR3 is TGTGCCACCAGCACCTTAACAGGGGTACCTGAAGCTTTCTTT.

V is TRBV27 and J is TRBJ2-4; maybe TRBD1 (6 bases). Trimming pared 2 bases from V and 8 bases from J, leaving 13 bases between. Germline V gene data show CDR1 as MNHEY and CDR2 as SMNVEV (reference sequence). The CDR3 has 14 amino acids. The CDR3 DNA sequence: TGTGCCAGCAGTTTAGTTGGGGGCGGGCACATTCAGTACTTC. It encodes CASSLVGGGHIQYF.

This clone was counted only a few times. The chain is built from TRBV6-4 and TRBJ1-6; 10 bases fit TRBD1. J was trimmed by 7 bases and V by 6 bases; bases with no gene match: 6. CDR3 length: 15 residues. Germline CDR1 and CDR2: MRHNA and SNTAGT. DNA for the CDR3: TGTGCCAGCAGGTGGACAGGGGGAACAAATTCACCCCTCCACTTT. It translates to CASRWTGGTNSPLHF.

The rearrangement uses TRBV5-4 and TRBJ2-3; 7 positions agree with TRBD2. This CDR3 is built from 14 residues. V was clipped by 7 bases and J by 2 bases; unmatched bases: 7. The germline gives CDR1 SGHNT, CDR2 YYREEE (reference sequence). This CDR3 reads CASGAAGDTDTQYF. The CDR3 DNA is TGTGCCAGCGGAGCTGCGGGAGACACAGATACGCAGTATTTT.

This chain links TRBV10-3 with TRBJ1-6, with D unresolved. Trimming removed 1 base at V and 6 bases at J, with 4 bases between. CDR1 is ENHRY, CDR2 SYGVKD, per germline. This CDR3 region has 13 residues. The CDR3 is CAISELSNSPLHF. CDR3 DNA sequence: TGTGCCATCAGTGAGTTGAGTAATTCACCCCTCCACTTT.

The chain has TRBV5-5 and TRBJ2-7; 13 nucleotides line up with TRBD2. The trim removed 1 base at V and 7 bases at J, leaving 5 bases unmatched. The CDR3 runs 15 residues. CDR1 SGHKS and CDR2 YYEKEE come from the germline V gene (reference sequence). As DNA, the CDR3 is TGTGCCAGCAGCTTGCCCGGGACTAGCGGGGCTGAGCAGTACTTC. Translation gives CASSLPGTSGAEQYF.

The chain links TRBV6-6 to TRBJ1-2; D remains ambiguous. The germline CDR1 and CDR2 sequences are MNHNY and SVGAGI (reference sequence). The CDR3 has 13 amino acids. V was cut by 4 bases and J by 2 bases, with 8 bases left in between. The chain's CDR3 is CASSSVRNYGYTF. CDR3 DNA sequence: TGTGCCAGCAGTTCCGTTCGGAACTATGGCTACACCTTC.

This chain links TRBV7-3 with TRBJ2-7; 9 bases line up with TRBD2. V was clipped by 2 bases and J by 3 bases; unmatched bases: 2. Germline CDR1 SGHTA, CDR2 FQGTGA. The CDR3 covers 14 residues. The CDR3 sequence is CASSLAGGIYEQYF. CDR3 sequence (DNA): TGTGCCAGCAGCTTAGCGGGAGGGATCTACGAGCAGTACTTC.

The genes are TRBV5-1 and TRBJ1-1; D gene unclear. The CDR3 is made up of 13 amino acids. V was pared by 5 bases and J by 6 bases, with 14 bases between. CDR1 is SGHRS and CDR2 is YFSETQ in the germline V gene. The CDR3 DNA is TGCGCCAGCAGTCTAGCCTCCGCGCCTGAAGCTTTCTTT. It translates to CASSLASAPEAFF.

In this sample, this clone turned up once. This chain connects TRBV5-1 to TRBJ1-1; TRBD1 might be the D (6 bases). This CDR3 comprises 14 residues. Germline V gene lookup returns CDR1 SGHRS and CDR2 YFSETQ. Trimming took off 4 bases at V and 7 bases at J, with 17 bases between the two ends. The CDR3 nucleotides read TGCGCCAGCAGCACCCTAGGGGGGGTAGATGAAGCTTTCTTT. It translates to CASSTLGGVDEAFF.

The V and J genes are TRBV19 and TRBJ2-7, with 8 bases identical to TRBD2. Germline-derived CDR1 and CDR2 are LNHDA and SQIVND (reference sequence). The CDR3 consists of 15 residues. V lost 1 base and J lost 0; bases outside the gene matches: 2. The chain's CDR3 is CASSIVSGSSYEQYF. In DNA form, the CDR3 reads TGTGCCAGTAGTATAGTAAGCGGGAGCTCCTACGAGCAGTACTTC.

The chain couples TRBV19 to TRBJ2-2, with D perhaps TRBD2 (6 bases). The ends were cut back, 6 bases at V and 8 bases at J, with 16 bases in the middle. The CDR3 is 14 amino acids. Germline CDR1 is LNHDA and CDR2 is SQIVND (reference sequence). The CDR3 DNA sequence: TGTGCCAGTAGGACCACTAGCCCTAGTGGGGAGCTGTTTTTT. Its translation: CASRTTSPSGELFF.

This clone was detected only once. The chain recombines TRBV5-1 with TRBJ2-3, with D unclear. Looked up from germline, CDR1 is SGHRS and CDR2 is YFSETQ. Trimming pared 0 bases from V and 4 bases from J, leaving 12 bases between. The CDR3 is made up of 15 amino acids. Here the CDR3 DNA reads TGCGCCAGCAGCTTGGATACCTCAGGTGCAGATACGCAGTATTTT. Translating it yields CASSLDTSGADTQYF.

The chain has TRBV4-2 and TRBJ2-7; 8 nucleotides line up with TRBD1. The V gene's germline CDR1 is LGHNA and CDR2 YNFKEQ. Unmatched junction bases numbered 8, after V lost 1 base and J lost 6 bases. This CDR3 is built from 15 residues. This CDR3 is CASSQALGDRGEQYF. Written as DNA, the CDR3 is TGTGCCAGCAGCCAAGCCTTGGGCGACAGGGGCGAGCAGTACTTC.

This chain links TRBV11-2 with TRBJ2-1, with 9 bases that match TRBD1. V lost 1 base, J lost 8 bases, and 6 bases stayed unmatched. The CDR3 sequence is 15 residues long. The germline V gene encodes CDR1 SGHAT and CDR2 FQNNGV. The CDR3 bases are TGTGCCAGCAGCTTAGGACCGGGACAGGGTCATGAGCAGTTCTTC. It codes for CASSLGPGQGHEQFF.